The next 12 T cell receptor beta chains were all read from a single sample in a study of T cell repertoires in cytomegalovirus infection. Antigens for these TCRs are unknown. TCRdb processed the reads anew with MiXCR; each CDR3 protein has one entry. Of fewer than 950,000 distinct CDR3 sequences in the sample, over 25% were seen once. The sample was cultured CD8+ T cells from PBMCs, taken from culture after CMV antigen stimulation. The receptors originated from a human donor in good health (CMV status not recorded). Some clones in this sample may be carry-over from other donors' samples.

This rearrangement joins TRBV6-5 to TRBJ2-7; either TRBD1 or TRBD2 may fit D (5 bases each). The CDR3 consists of 14 residues. Trimming cost V 1 base and J 2 bases, with 9 bases left between them. Germline-derived CDR1 and CDR2 are MNHEY and SVGAGI. In DNA, the CDR3 is TGTGCCAGCAGTTACTATGGGGACCCCTACGAGCAGTACTTC. Translated: CASSYYGDPYEQYF.

This clonotype was detected only a few times. The genes are TRBV7-8 and TRBJ2-1; possibly TRBD1 for D (5 bases). Germline V gene lookup returns CDR1 SGHVS and CDR2 FQNEAQ. V was shortened by 2 bases and J by 4 bases, with 12 bases between the two germline ends. This CDR3 is 15 amino acids long. The CDR3 DNA reads TGTGCCAGCAGCTTAAAGGGTTCAGGGTACAATGAGCAGTTCTTC. Its protein product is CASSLKGSGYNEQFF.

The CDR3: CASSESWPGGNYGYTF. As DNA, the CDR3 is TGTGCCAGCAGTGAATCGTGGCCAGGGGGAAACTATGGCTACACCTTC. The V gene is TRBV2, the J gene TRBJ1-2; 7 nucleotides agree with TRBD1. CDR1 and CDR2 (germline): SNHLY, FYNNEI. V dropped 2 bases and J dropped 2; count of bases not matched to a gene: 8. CDR3 size: 16 residues.

This clonotype was found a few times. V and J are TRBV5-1 and TRBJ2-1; D perhaps matches TRBD2 (6 bases). Germline V CDR1 and CDR2: SGHRS, YFSETQ. V lost 5 bases and J lost 6, with 9 bases in between. The CDR3 is 12 amino acids. The CDR3 sequence is CASRLAANEQFF. CDR3 bases: TGCGCCAGCAGACTAGCCGCCAATGAGCAGTTCTTC.

The chain carries TRBV10-2 and TRBJ1-6, with 8 bases lining up with TRBD1. The V and J ends lost 0 bases and 9 bases, in that order; junction bases with no gene match: 4. This CDR3 comprises 15 residues. Germline CDR1 reads WSHSY; CDR2 reads SAAADI. DNA of the CDR3: TGCGCCAGCAGTGAGTCGAGGACAGGGCTTTCACCCCTCCACTTT. As protein: CASSESRTGLSPLHF.

The table lists this clonotype with a few counts. The J gene is TRBJ2-5, the V gene TRBV11-2; D may be TRBD1 (6 bases). Germline CDR1 SGHAT, CDR2 FQNNGV. V was shortened by 5 bases and J by 2 bases, with 15 bases between the two germline ends. The CDR3 runs 15 residues. The CDR3 DNA reads as TGTGCCAGCAGCATAGGACAGCGCGCTCAAGAGACCCAGTACTTC. Residues: CASSIGQRAQETQYF. Variable domain in full (rest from reference TRBV11-2 and TRBJ2-5): EAGVAQSPRYKIIEKRQSVAFWCNPISGHATLYWYQQILGQGPKLLIQFQNNGVVDDSQLPKDRFSAERLKGVDSTLKIQPAKLEDSAVYLCASSIGQRAQETQYFGPGTRLLVL.

V gene TRBV18 combines with J gene TRBJ1-5, with D perhaps TRBD1 (5 bases). Per germline, CDR1 KGHSH and CDR2 LQKENI. Trimming removed 7 bases from V and 1 base from J, with 8 bases in between. The CDR3 is 13 residues long. DNA of the CDR3: TGTGCCAGCTGGGACCGCAGCAATCAGCCCCAGCATTTT. This codes for CASWDRSNQPQHF.

A few counts support this clonotype. CDR3 nucleotides: TGTGCCAGCAGTTATATTAGCTCCTACAATGAGCAGTTCTTC. Encoded protein: CASSYISSYNEQFF. This sequence joins TRBV6-2 or TRBV6-3 and TRBJ2-1; D remains ambiguous. This CDR3 contains 14 residues. CDR1 and CDR2 from the germline V gene are MNHEY and SVGEGT. The V and J ends lost 3 bases and 0 bases respectively, with 6 bases between them.

The J gene is TRBJ2-3, the V gene TRBV24-1; the D gene could be TRBD1 or TRBD2 (5 bases each). The CDR3 length is 17 residues. Trimming left V 2 bases short and J 4 bases short, with 18 bases between. The germline V gene encodes CDR1 KGHDR and CDR2 SFDVKD. The chain's CDR3 is CATSDSLSGLHADTQYF. CDR3 bases: TGTGCCACCAGTGATTCCCTGTCGGGGCTTCATGCAGATACGCAGTATTTT.

This clonotype showed up just a few times. The V and J genes are TRBV20-1 and TRBJ2-3; D is possibly TRBD1 or TRBD2 (5 bases each). This CDR3 spans 16 amino acids. V lost 2 bases and J 1 base, leaving 16 bases between the germline ends. Per the germline V gene, CDR1 is DFQATT and CDR2 is SNEGSKA (reference sequence). The chain's CDR3 is CSARRGPALRTDTQYF. In nucleotides, the CDR3 is TGCAGTGCTAGACGGGGACCTGCCCTTCGCACAGATACGCAGTATTTT.

This clonotype was seen a few times. The V and J genes are TRBV7-9 and TRBJ2-5, with TRBD2 matching over 13 bases. There are 17 residues in the CDR3. Germline loops: CDR1 SEHNR, CDR2 FQNEAQ (reference sequence). V trimming: 1 base; J trimming: 3 bases; junction bases outside the gene matches: 5. For the CDR3, the DNA is TGTGCCAGCAGCTTAGTACTAGCGGGGGGGCCGGAAGAGACCCAGTACTTC. This sequence encodes CASSLVLAGGPEETQYF.

The rearrangement joins TRBV7-9 to TRBJ1-5; TRBD1 agrees at 10 bases. The CDR3 is made up of 17 amino acids. V lost 6 bases to trimming and J lost 0 bases; unmatched junction nucleotides: 8. CDR1 and CDR2 (germline): SEHNR, FQNEAQ (reference sequence). The DNA of the CDR3 is TGTGCCAGCAGTTCCGGACAGGGGGTTTTTAGCAATCAGCCCCAGCATTTT. It specifies CASSSGQGVFSNQPQHF.